This note documents a single TCR beta chain sequence. The antigen is unknown. The V and J ends lost 6 bases and 7 bases respectively, with 21 bases between them. The CDR3 runs 15 residues. Germline V CDR1 and CDR2: SNHLY, FYNNEI. The data are from a study of cytomegalovirus exposure and HLA in healthy donors. The PCR ran on 60 Vbeta and 13 Jbeta primers. The repertoire was sequenced with immunoSEQ multiplex PCR; TCRdb's copy has only in-frame clones and lacks some. The table has 100,000 or so clones, approximately 16% seen once; the top ten hold over 0.65%. Study-wide findings and caveats: In vitro, a few CMV-associated chains proved specific for CMV antigens. The study dropped some indistinguishable V segments, TRBV6-2 and TRBV6-3 among them.

Sequencing was performed on PBMCs. V gene TRBV2 combines with J gene TRBJ1-2; D is unclear. The sequence was obtained from a female donor in good health and CMV-seronegative. CDR3 protein: CASREFVSKTGGYTF. CDR3 nucleotide sequence: TGTGCCAGCAGAGAGTTTGTATCCAAAACTGGTGGCTACACCTTC.